This entry describes one TCR beta chain. Its antigen is not identified. The entry originates in a study of OX40 agonist ivuxolimab in advanced cancers. Study-wide results and limits: Among the lowest levels of clonal expansion were found in partial responders at 0.1-3.0 mg/kg. CD4+ and CD8+ blood T cells expanded clonally by week 6 at 0.1 to 3.0 mg/kg. Compared with CD4+, CD8+ T cells on average had more expanded clones.

The V gene's germline CDR1 is SGHNT and CDR2 YENEEA. The CDR3 sequence is 15 residues long. The ends were cut back, 5 bases at V and 1 base at J, with 11 bases in the middle. Generated by immunoSEQ multiplex PCR, the TCRdb table keeps only in-frame clones and is missing some. This table holds about 28,000 clones, about 83% found once. The TCR comes from an adult with an advanced solid tumor such as melanoma, head and neck, liver or kidney cancer. V and J are TRBV11-3 and TRBJ2-2; D is unclear. The specimen comprised CD4+ or CD8+ T cells sorted from blood, sampled in a trial of the OX40 agonist ivuxolimab. CDR3 protein: CASSRRPGNTGELFF. CDR3 nucleotides: TGTGCCAGCAGCCGCCGCCCGGGGAACACCGGGGAGCTGTTTTTT.